These 20 T cell receptor beta chains came from one sample sequenced in a study of T cells in Graves' hyperthyroidism and ophthalmopathy. What was amplified from RNA transcripts were TCR beta CDR3 regions. The HTBI primer set drove a first-round RT-PCR of the TCR CDR3. MiXCR, applied by TCRdb to the multiplex PCR reads, yields one record per CDR3 protein. The table has some 690,000 distinct CDR3 sequences, 15% to 20% seen once. The sequenced sample consisted of blood. The receptors stem from a man in his fifties or sixties with Graves' hyperthyroidism.

There are many counts of this clonotype. The J gene is TRBJ2-7, the V gene TRBV27, with 7 nucleotides matching TRBD1. V dropped 4 bases and J dropped 0; count of bases not matched to a gene: 6. CDR3 size: 15 residues. CDR1 is MNHEY and CDR2 is SMNVEV in the germline V gene (reference sequence). CDR3 protein: CASSSQGDSSYEQYF. The CDR3 DNA reads TGTGCCAGCAGTTCGCAAGGGGACAGCTCCTACGAGCAGTACTTC.

This clonotype was counted between two and nine times. The chain links TRBV5-5 to TRBJ1-2; 7 bases are a match to TRBD1. The CDR3 is 14 residues long. The germline V gene encodes CDR1 SGHKS and CDR2 YYEKEE (reference sequence). With V trimmed by 2 bases and J by 6 bases, 7 bases remained unmatched. CDR3 DNA: TGTGCCAGCAGCTTAGGGGGCGCGGCTAATGGCTACACCTTC. As protein: CASSLGGAANGYTF.

This clonotype was seen many times. The V and J genes are TRBV18 and TRBJ1-1; D is unresolved. Germline CDR1 KGHSH, CDR2 LQKENI. This CDR3 has 15 amino acids. V gave up 3 bases and J gave up 1 base, with 12 bases separating them. CDR3 protein: CASSPGGRGNTEAFF. Here the CDR3 DNA reads TGTGCCAGCTCACCGGGTGGGAGAGGGAACACTGAAGCTTTCTTT.

The gene calls are TRBV30 and TRBJ1-1; 7 bases agree with TRBD1. The V and J ends lost 3 bases and 5 bases, in that order; junction bases with no gene match: 12. Germline CDR1 reads GTSNPN; CDR2 reads SVGIG (reference sequence). This CDR3 region has 15 residues. The CDR3 DNA reads as TGTGCCTGGAGGGGGAGACAGGGAAGGATTACTGAAGCTTTCTTT. Translating gives CAWRGRQGRITEAFF. Looking up the rest from reference TRBV30 and TRBJ1-1 gives the full variable domain: SQTIHQWPATLVQPVGSPLSLECTVEGTSNPNLYWYRQAAGRGLQLLFYSVGIGQISSEVPQNLSASRPQDRQFILSSKKLLLSDSGFYLCAWRGRQGRITEAFFGQGTRLTVV.

This clonotype has a handful of counts. This rearrangement joins TRBV4-1 to TRBJ1-5, with no clear D. CDR1 and CDR2 from the germline V gene are MGHRA and YSYEKL. Deletions cut 3 bases from V and 1 base from J, with 13 bases between. The CDR3 is made up of 16 amino acids. CDR3 in DNA: TGCGCCAGCAGCCATCCACCAGAGGGAAGCAATCAGCCCCAGCATTTT. Its protein product is CASSHPPEGSNQPQHF.

This sequence joins TRBV11-2 and TRBJ1-1; 7 bases agree with TRBD1. The junction had 14 bases not matched to a gene; V was cut back by 10 bases and J by 3 bases. Germline lookup yields CDR1 SGHAT and CDR2 FQNNGV. CDR3 size: 15 residues. The CDR3: CATPPRGLGDTEAFF. DNA of the CDR3: TGTGCCACCCCTCCGAGGGGGCTAGGGGACACTGAAGCTTTCTTT.

This clonotype was recorded many times. This chain uses TRBV28 with TRBJ1-5, with 9 positions matching TRBD1. Germline values: CDR1 MDHEN, CDR2 SYDVKM. The CDR3 is 15 amino acids. The V and J ends lost 5 bases and 7 bases, in that order; junction bases with no gene match: 9. CDR3 loop: CASSNTGGERQPQHF. The CDR3 coding sequence is TGTGCCAGCAGTAATACAGGGGGCGAAAGACAGCCCCAGCATTTT.

V usage is TRBV7-3 and J usage is TRBJ2-1, with D possibly being TRBD2 (6 bases). This CDR3 region has 15 residues. V dropped 6 bases and J dropped 3 bases, with 15 bases sitting between them. Germline CDR1 and CDR2: SGHTA and FQGTGA. The CDR3 sequence is CASSYSGTHYNEQFF. CDR3 bases: TGTGCCAGCAGTTATAGCGGTACTCACTACAATGAGCAGTTCTTC.

This clonotype was picked up a small number of times. This chain links TRBV6-1 with TRBJ1-3; possibly TRBD1 for D (5 bases). Trimming left V 6 bases short and J 4 bases short, with 16 bases between. Germline V gene data show CDR1 as MNHNS and CDR2 as SASEGT. CDR3 length: 15 amino acids. The CDR3 nucleotides are TGTGCCAGCAGACCCCCGGGACGGAAAGGAAACACCATATATTTT. Amino acid sequence: CASRPPGRKGNTIYF.

The V and J genes are TRBV25-1 and TRBJ2-7; TRBD2 matches at 10 bases. With V trimmed by 6 bases and J by 1 base, 9 bases remained unmatched. CDR1 is MGHDK and CDR2 is SYGVNS in the germline V gene. The length of the CDR3 is 16 residues. This chain's CDR3 is CASRKILAGSSYEQYF. CDR3 nucleotide sequence: TGTGCCAGCAGAAAAATACTAGCGGGGTCGTCCTACGAGCAGTACTTC.

In its sample, this clonotype was seen many times. The gene calls are TRBV11-2 and TRBJ2-3; 7 bases are shared with TRBD2. This CDR3 has 15 residues. The germline gives CDR1 SGHAT, CDR2 FQNNGV. J lost 6 bases, V lost 4 bases, and 10 bases had no gene match. The CDR3 here is CASSSRSGGSDTQYF. The CDR3 bases are TGTGCCAGCAGCTCTAGGTCGGGAGGTTCTGATACGCAGTATTTT.

This clonotype appeared a few times. Since a much larger clone is just one base distant, this may be a read error. This sequence joins TRBV2 and TRBJ2-5, with D tentatively TRBD1 (7 bases). Looked up from germline, CDR1 is SNHLY and CDR2 is FYNNEI. The CDR3 extends over 16 amino acids. The CDR3 DNA sequence: TGTGCCAGCAGTGAAGTCGCGGACCGGGGGACAGAGGCCCAGTACTTC. This codes for CASSEVADRGTEAQYF.

The chain is built from TRBV5-1 and TRBJ2-5, with D possibly TRBD1 on 5 matching bases. The ends were cut back, 0 bases at V and 3 bases at J, with 9 bases in the middle. CDR1 is SGHRS, CDR2 YFSETQ, per germline. The CDR3 spans 14 residues. CDR3 loop: CASSLGVGEETQYF. The CDR3 DNA follows: TGCGCCAGCAGCTTGGGAGTAGGGGAAGAGACCCAGTACTTC.

This clonotype has more than one count but fewer than ten. V and J are TRBV7-9 and TRBJ1-1, with a weak D call TRBD1 (5 bases). Germline loops: CDR1 SEHNR, CDR2 FQNEAQ (reference sequence). The CDR3 runs to 16 residues. The V and J ends lost 5 bases and 0 bases respectively, with 16 bases between them. The CDR3 nucleotides are TGTGCCAGCAGCCGAATATGGGGGACCGTGAACACTGAAGCTTTCTTT. Its protein product is CASSRIWGTVNTEAFF.

The sample holds a few counts of this clonotype. The V gene is TRBV19, the J gene TRBJ1-2, with TRBD1 identical over 8 bases. The CDR3 spans 14 residues. Germline CDR1 and CDR2: LNHDA and SQIVND (reference sequence). After removal of 5 bases from V and 2 bases from J, the junction contained 4 bases not matched to a gene. The DNA for the CDR3 is TGTGCCAGTAGTCCGGGGGACAGGAACTATGGCTACACCTTC. Encoded protein: CASSPGDRNYGYTF. The variable domain in full, completed from reference TRBV19 and TRBJ1-2, reads DGGITQSPKYLFRKEGQNVTLSCEQNLNHDAMYWYRQDPGQGLRLIYYSQIVNDFQKGDIAEGYSVSREKKESFPLTVTSAQKNPTAFYLCASSPGDRNYGYTFGSGTRLTVV.

V is TRBV20-1 and J is TRBJ2-7; TRBD1 matches 8 bases. The germline V gene has CDR1 DFQATT and CDR2 SNEGSKA (reference sequence). The CDR3 contains 14 residues. Trimming removed 1 base from V and 5 bases from J; junction bases left unmatched: 7. CDR3: CSARGPQGGHEQYF. DNA of the CDR3: TGCAGTGCTAGAGGACCACAGGGGGGCCACGAGCAGTACTTC.

This clonotype has a single count. The chain employs TRBV7-2 and TRBJ2-5; D possibly corresponds to TRBD1 (6 bases). Germline CDR1 and CDR2: SGHTA and FQGNSA. The V end was cut by 1 base, the J end by 9 bases, with 18 bases between. The CDR3 has 15 amino acids. CDR3 sequence: CASSLEGGGLRAQYF. The CDR3 DNA follows: TGTGCCAGCAGCTTAGAAGGTGGGGGCCTGCGGGCCCAGTACTTC.

The table lists this clonotype with many counts. The V gene is TRBV30, the J gene TRBJ2-1; D unclear. Germline CDR1 is GTSNPN and CDR2 is SVGIG (reference sequence). The CDR3 is 12 residues long. Trimming cost V 1 base and J 7 bases, with 8 bases left between them. The CDR3: CAWSGDWNEQFF. CDR3 coding DNA: TGTGCCTGGAGTGGGGATTGGAATGAGCAGTTCTTC.

This clonotype was observed a few times. This rearrangement joins TRBV19 to TRBJ2-5; TRBD2 agrees at 7 bases. Germline-derived CDR1 and CDR2 are LNHDA and SQIVND (reference sequence). CDR3 size: 17 residues. The V and J ends lost 6 bases and 0 bases, in that order; junction bases with no gene match: 13. CDR3 sequence (DNA): TGTGCCAGTAGCGATCCAATAACGGGGACTAACCAAGAGACCCAGTACTTC. This sequence encodes CASSDPITGTNQETQYF.

As for this clonotype: An end of the junction differs from the germline gene, which may be a read error. The chain uses TRBV18 and TRBJ2-4; 13 positions agree with TRBD2. The CDR3 is 19 amino acids. Germline-derived CDR1 and CDR2 are KGHSH and LQKENI. The CDR3 loop is CASSPLLLAGGIAKNIQYF. CDR3 in DNA: TGTGCCAGCTCGCCACTTTTACTAGCGGGAGGGATAGCCAAAAACATTCAGTACTTC.